Following are 5 T cell receptor beta chains from one sample sequenced in a study of blood T cells in healthy people across ages. A sample-barcoded 5' primer and a J-beta primer mix were used in a second PCR of roughly 6 to 11 cycles. TCRdb ran MiXCR on the 5' RACE reads and lists one entry per CDR3 protein. The repertoire holds over 750,000 distinct CDR3 sequences, with approximately 25% as singletons. The data also belong to a second study, concerning T cells of mothers and their children.

The specimen was blood. These receptors originate from a boy aged 10-17 years in good health.

The rearrangement joins TRBV20-1 to TRBJ2-3; unclear D gene. The CDR3 extends over 12 amino acids. Germline V CDR1 and CDR2: DFQATT, SNEGSKA (reference sequence). Between the trimmed V and J ends, which lost 2 bases and 4 bases, there was a span of 7 bases. In nucleotides, the CDR3 is TGCAGTGCTAGAAAGGGCTCAGATACGCAGTATTTT. Translating it yields CSARKGSDTQYF.

This clonotype came up a few times. The chain has TRBV7-9 and TRBJ2-1; 8 nucleotides align to TRBD1. V lost 4 bases and J lost 5; bases outside the gene matches: 4. The germline gives CDR1 SEHNR, CDR2 FQNEAQ (reference sequence). CDR3 length: 14 residues. CDR3 nucleotide sequence: TGTGCCAGCAGCTGGACAGGGTTAGACAATGAGCAGTTCTTC. Encoded protein: CASSWTGLDNEQFF.

This clonotype was seen ten or more times. The chain recombines TRBV7-6 with TRBJ2-5; 8 bases are a match to TRBD1. TRBJ2-7 explains the end of the DNA better; the J call may be wrong. CDR3 size: 12 residues. Germline CDR1 reads SGHVS; CDR2 reads FNYEAQ. DNA of the CDR3: TGTGCCAGCAGCCCAGGGGGCTTCGAGCAGTACTTC. This sequence encodes CASSPGGFEQYF.

This clonotype was counted between two and nine times. The chain uses TRBV4-3 and TRBJ2-2; TRBD1 matches at 11 bases. CDR1 is LGHNA, CDR2 YSLEER, per germline. Losses at the gene ends were 8 bases for V and 6 bases for J; bases not matched to a gene: 5. This CDR3 is 14 amino acids long. The chain's CDR3 is CASAGDRGSGELFF. The CDR3 DNA reads as TGCGCCAGCGCCGGGGACAGGGGGTCCGGGGAGCTGTTTTTT.

CDR3 nucleotide sequence: TGTGCCAGCAGCCCATGGACAGGCTCCTACGAGCAGTACTTC. Protein sequence: CASSPWTGSYEQYF. The chain couples TRBV27 to TRBJ2-7; TRBD1 aligns across 7 bases. The CDR3 totals 14 residues. Germline loops: CDR1 MNHEY, CDR2 SMNVEV (reference sequence). V lost 6 bases and J lost 0; bases outside the gene matches: 5.